This is a list of T cell receptor beta chains from one sample in a study of T cell repertoires in cytomegalovirus infection. Via MiXCR, TCRdb re-called the reads, giving one row per CDR3 protein. The profile shows 150,000 to 200,000 distinct CDR3 sequences, roughly 18% of them singletons. The sequencing sample was made of CD8+ T cells from PBMCs. Every receptor here comes from a human donor in good health (CMV status not recorded). Some clones in this sample may be carry-over from other donors' samples. Each CDR3 is given with its conserved first and last residue. D genes are given only for firm matches. Expanded clones get a size class; other rows say once, few or many, or leave the size out.

cdr3_aa: CSVVIGRGNEQFF; cdr3_nt: TGCAGCGTTGTGATAGGTAGGGGGAATGAGCAGTTCTTC; clone_size: few; d_call: .; v_call: TRBV29-1; j_call: TRBJ2-1
cdr3_aa: CASSDAGVSWDTEAFF; cdr3_nt: TGTGCCAGCAGTGACGCAGGGGTGTCGTGGGACACTGAAGCTTTCTTT; clone_size: .; d_call: .; v_call: TRBV2; j_call: TRBJ1-1
cdr3_aa: CASSLARIRAYEQYF; cdr3_nt: TGTGCCAGCAGCCTCGCGAGGATCAGGGCCTACGAGCAGTACTTC; clone_size: few; d_call: .; v_call: TRBV7-8; j_call: TRBJ2-7
cdr3_aa: CASSESITGIYNEQFF; cdr3_nt: TGCGCCAGCAGTGAGTCGATAACAGGGATATACAATGAGCAGTTCTTC; clone_size: .; d_call: .; v_call: TRBV10-1; j_call: TRBJ2-1
cdr3_aa: CASSRDGAEKLFF; cdr3_nt: TGTGCCAGTAGTCGGGACGGGGCTGAAAAACTGTTTTTT; clone_size: .; d_call: .; v_call: TRBV19; j_call: TRBJ1-4
cdr3_aa: CASGLIGDRSTYEQFF; cdr3_nt: TGTGCCAGCGGCCTGATAGGCGACCGGTCGACTTATGAGCAGTTCTTC; clone_size: .; d_call: .; v_call: TRBV6-2/TRBV6-3; j_call: TRBJ2-1
cdr3_aa: CAISDRDRLYEQYF; cdr3_nt: TGTGCCATCAGTGATAGAGACAGGTTGTACGAGCAGTACTTC; clone_size: .; d_call: .; v_call: TRBV10-3; j_call: TRBJ2-7
cdr3_aa: CASSTSREGTGEQYF; cdr3_nt: TGTGCCAGCAGTACTTCCCGGGAAGGGACCGGCGAGCAGTACTTC; clone_size: .; d_call: .; v_call: TRBV12-3/TRBV12-4; j_call: TRBJ2-7
cdr3_aa: CASSYLPPYSGGTYNEQFF; cdr3_nt: TGTGCCAGCAGTTACTTACCCCCGTACTCTGGCGGGACATACAATGAGCAGTTCTTC; clone_size: few; d_call: .; v_call: TRBV6-5; j_call: TRBJ2-1
cdr3_aa: CSVGRGDTYNEQFF; cdr3_nt: TGCAGCGTTGGAAGGGGCGACACCTACAATGAGCAGTTCTTC; clone_size: few; d_call: .; v_call: TRBV29-1; j_call: TRBJ2-1
cdr3_aa: CASSQDSGLRELFF; cdr3_nt: TGCGCCAGCAGCCAAGATAGCGGGCTACGGGAGCTGTTTTTT; clone_size: .; d_call: TRBD2; v_call: TRBV4-3; j_call: TRBJ2-2
cdr3_aa: CASSQGTGRTNYGYTF; cdr3_nt: TGTGCCAGCAGCCAAGGGACAGGCCGAACTAACTATGGCTACACCTTC; clone_size: few; d_call: TRBD1; v_call: TRBV7-2; j_call: TRBJ1-2
cdr3_aa: CASDNGGREVGETQYF; cdr3_nt: TGTGCCAGCGATAACGGTGGCAGGGAAGTTGGAGAGACCCAGTACTTC; clone_size: .; d_call: .; v_call: TRBV28; j_call: TRBJ2-5
cdr3_aa: CSARTGTTYEQYF; cdr3_nt: TGCAGTGCAAGAACAGGGACGACCTACGAGCAGTACTTC; clone_size: few; d_call: .; v_call: TRBV20-1; j_call: TRBJ2-7
cdr3_aa: CASSLVRADGEQYF; cdr3_nt: TGTGCCAGCAGCTTGGTAAGGGCTGATGGCGAGCAGTACTTC; clone_size: once; d_call: .; v_call: TRBV5-6; j_call: TRBJ2-7
cdr3_aa: CASSQDWDDGYEQYF; cdr3_nt: TGCGCCAGCAGCCAAGATTGGGACGACGGATACGAGCAGTACTTC; clone_size: .; d_call: .; v_call: TRBV4-3; j_call: TRBJ2-7
cdr3_aa: CASSQALADDNEQFF; cdr3_nt: TGCGCCAGCAGCCAAGCACTAGCGGATGACAATGAGCAGTTCTTC; clone_size: few; d_call: TRBD2; v_call: TRBV4-1; j_call: TRBJ2-1
cdr3_aa: CASGTSANNEQFF; cdr3_nt: TGTGCCAGCGGGACTAGCGCCAACAATGAGCAGTTCTTC; clone_size: few; d_call: TRBD2; v_call: TRBV6-2/TRBV6-3; j_call: TRBJ2-1
cdr3_aa: CASSSSPIEDTQYF; cdr3_nt: TGTGCCAGCAGCTCATCCCCCATAGAAGATACGCAGTATTTT; clone_size: many; d_call: .; v_call: TRBV7-2; j_call: TRBJ2-3
cdr3_aa: CASSVGVGNTEAFF; cdr3_nt: TGTGCCAGCAGCGTAGGTGTTGGGAACACTGAAGCTTTCTTT; clone_size: .; d_call: .; v_call: TRBV9; j_call: TRBJ1-1
cdr3_aa: CASSYPDAVGYTF; cdr3_nt: TGTGCCAGCAGTTACCCGGACGCCGTAGGCTACACCTTC; clone_size: few; d_call: .; v_call: TRBV6-5; j_call: TRBJ1-2
cdr3_aa: CARSLCTSGRINEQFF; cdr3_nt: TGTGCCAGAAGCTTATGTACTAGCGGGAGAATAAATGAGCAGTTCTTC; clone_size: few; d_call: TRBD2; v_call: TRBV5-3; j_call: TRBJ2-1
cdr3_aa: CAISDVLEGTDTQYF; cdr3_nt: TGTGCCATCAGTGACGTACTAGAGGGGACAGATACGCAGTATTTT; clone_size: .; d_call: .; v_call: TRBV10-3; j_call: TRBJ2-3